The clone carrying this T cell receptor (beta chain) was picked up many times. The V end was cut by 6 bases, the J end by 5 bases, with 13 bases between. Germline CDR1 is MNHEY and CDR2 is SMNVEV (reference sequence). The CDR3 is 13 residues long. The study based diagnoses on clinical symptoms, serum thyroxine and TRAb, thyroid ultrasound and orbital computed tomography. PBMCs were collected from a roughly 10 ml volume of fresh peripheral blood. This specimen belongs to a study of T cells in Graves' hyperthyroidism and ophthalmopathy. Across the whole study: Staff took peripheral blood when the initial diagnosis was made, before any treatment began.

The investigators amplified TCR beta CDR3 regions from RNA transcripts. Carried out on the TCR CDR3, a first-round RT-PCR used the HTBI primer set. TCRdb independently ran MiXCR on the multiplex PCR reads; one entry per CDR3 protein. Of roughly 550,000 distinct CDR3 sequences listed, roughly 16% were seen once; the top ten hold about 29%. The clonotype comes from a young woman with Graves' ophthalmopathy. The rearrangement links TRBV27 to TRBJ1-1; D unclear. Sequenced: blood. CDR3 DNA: TGTGCCAGCAGGGCGCTGGGGAGGACTGAAGCTTTCTTT. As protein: CASRALGRTEAFF.